This TCR beta chain was identified in a study of blood T cell repertoires in COVID-19. CDR3 size: 14 residues. Germline lookup yields CDR1 SEHNR and CDR2 FQNEAQ (reference sequence). The V gene lost 5 bases and the J gene lost 4 bases, with 14 bases spanning the gap. TCRdb's table, derived via immunoSEQ multiplex PCR, lists solely in-frame clones and lacks some. Of roughly 26,000 clones listed, 92% were seen once; the top ten hold 2.5% to 3%. This sequence joins TRBV7-9 and TRBJ1-2; possible D gene TRBD1, 5 bases. The sample taken for sequencing was peripheral blood. The clonotype originates from a human donor in a cohort sampled during active COVID-19. The CDR3 DNA reads as TGTGCCAGCAGCAATCGGGACTCGATCTATGGCTACACCTTC. This encodes CASSNRDSIYGYTF.